This TCR beta chain was retrieved from a study of human T cells and chemical hapten exposure. Study-wide results and limits: Correlating positively with patch test score were the PT1 expanded TCR counts. Against controls, expanded TCRs gave rise to significantly more large CDR3 similarity clusters. With regard to DPC sensitization, TCRs above 1 in 1000 frequency did not change. Donors in the study had alopecia, meaning their immune response may differ from healthy people's.

Points on this clonotype: Its antigen is not identified.

TCRdb reprocessed the RACE reads with MiXCR, giving one entry per CDR3 protein. The table lists fewer than 85,000 distinct CDR3 sequences, around 10% of them singletons. Sample time point: patch test 2, 6 weeks after DPC sensitization. The treatment is: therapeutic diphenylcyclopropenone sensitization with weekly scalp DPC. CDR1 is SGDLS and CDR2 is YYNGEE in the germline V gene. There are 15 residues in the CDR3. V lost 0 bases to trimming and J lost 1 base, with 9 bases between them. The TCR originated in a man in his late teens or twenties with alopecia areata. Some clones in this sample may be carry-over from other donors' samples. Sequenced material: whole blood, taken in connection with sensitization to the hapten diphenylcyclopropenone (DPC). The V call is TRBV9, the J call TRBJ2-3, with D possibly matching TRBD2 (6 bases). CDR3 in DNA: TGTGCCAGCAGCGTAGTAGCGGAGGGCACAGATACGCAGTATTTT. Its protein is CASSVVAEGTDTQYF.